The 8 T cell receptor beta chains reported below all come from one sample, sequenced in a study of blood T cell repertoires in COVID-19. The assay was immunoSEQ multiplex PCR, and TCRdb's table has in-frame clones only and misses some. The table records about 20,000 clones, 70% to 90% of them present only once. What was sequenced was PBMCs or T cells enriched from blood (not recorded which). The receptors were gathered from a woman aged 25 to 39 who had recovered from COVID-19.

J is TRBJ2-7 and V is TRBV9, with a tentative D call TRBD2 (7 bases). The germline gives CDR1 SGDLS, CDR2 YYNGEE. The CDR3 is made up of 14 amino acids. The ends were cut back, 0 bases at V and 4 bases at J, with 11 bases in the middle. This CDR3 reads CASSVARGGYEQYF. In DNA, the CDR3 is TGTGCCAGCAGCGTAGCCAGGGGAGGGTACGAGCAGTACTTC.

This clone was detected a few times. The chain joins TRBV29-1 to TRBJ2-7; D gene unclear. CDR1 is SQVTM and CDR2 is ANQGSEA in the germline V gene. V was shortened by 7 bases and J by 3 bases, with 7 bases between the two germline ends. This CDR3 spans 10 amino acids. CDR3 sequence: CSALSYEQYF. The CDR3 nucleotides read TGCAGCGCCCTGAGCTACGAGCAGTACTTC.

The J gene is TRBJ1-6, the V gene TRBV7-2; D not certain. V shed 1 base and J shed 10 bases, with 14 bases lying between them. This CDR3 spans 15 amino acids. The germline CDR1 and CDR2 sequences are SGHTA and FQGNSA. CDR3 sequence (DNA): TGTGCCAGCAGCTTAGGCACCGCCGGGAGGTCACCCCTCCACTTT. Amino acids: CASSLGTAGRSPLHF. Using reference TRBV7-2 and TRBJ1-6 for the parts outside the CDR3, the full variable domain is GAGVSQSPSNKVTEKGKDVELRCDPISGHTALYWYRQSLGQGLEFLIYFQGNSAPDKSGLPSDRFSAERTGGSVSTLTIQRTQQEDSAVYLCASSLGTAGRSPLHFGNGTRLTVT.

A note on this clone: Compared with germline, one end of the junction differs, possibly owing to a read error. The chain has TRBV5-6 and TRBJ1-4; a possible D gene is TRBD1 (6 bases). The length of the CDR3 is 16 residues. Germline-derived CDR1 and CDR2 are SGHDT and YYEEEE. In nucleotides, the CDR3 is TGTGCCAGCAGATTGGGGGCGACGTCTACTAATGAAAAACTGTTTTTT. Its translation: CASRLGATSTNEKLFF.

The V gene is TRBV5-1, the J gene TRBJ2-7; the D is unclear. The CDR3 extends over 14 amino acids. Trimming removed 0 bases from V and 2 bases from J, with 9 bases in between. CDR1 SGHRS and CDR2 YFSETQ come from the germline V gene. The CDR3 coding sequence is TGCGCCAGCAGCTTGGGAGGTCGCACCTACGAGCAGTACTTC. Translated, it gives CASSLGGRTYEQYF.

This clone was seen a single time. The V call is TRBV24-1, the J call TRBJ2-5, with TRBD1 as a possible D gene (5 bases). This CDR3 has 14 residues. Germline V gives CDR1 KGHDR, CDR2 SFDVKD. Deletions cut 1 base from V and 2 bases from J, with 7 bases between. The DNA for the CDR3 is TGTGCCACCAGTGATTTAGGGGCTCAAGAGACCCAGTACTTC. Translated, it gives CATSDLGAQETQYF.

This chain links TRBV5-6 with TRBJ1-6; the D is unclear. The CDR3 spans 17 residues. Germline assignment: CDR1 SGHDT and CDR2 YYEEEE. V was clipped by 0 bases and J by 4 bases, with 14 bases between them. This chain's CDR3 is CASSLGPTAGYNSPLHF. The CDR3 region has the DNA TGTGCCAGCAGCTTGGGCCCCACGGCAGGTTATAATTCACCCCTCCACTTT.

This chain links TRBV12-3 or TRBV12-4 with TRBJ2-7; 7 nucleotides agree with TRBD1. The J segment lost 5 bases and the V segment lost 10 bases, leaving 11 bases of the junction unmatched. The CDR3 extends over 13 amino acids. CDR3 residues: CANNRGFVHEQYF. The DNA for the CDR3 is TGTGCCAATAACAGGGGTTTCGTCCACGAGCAGTACTTC.